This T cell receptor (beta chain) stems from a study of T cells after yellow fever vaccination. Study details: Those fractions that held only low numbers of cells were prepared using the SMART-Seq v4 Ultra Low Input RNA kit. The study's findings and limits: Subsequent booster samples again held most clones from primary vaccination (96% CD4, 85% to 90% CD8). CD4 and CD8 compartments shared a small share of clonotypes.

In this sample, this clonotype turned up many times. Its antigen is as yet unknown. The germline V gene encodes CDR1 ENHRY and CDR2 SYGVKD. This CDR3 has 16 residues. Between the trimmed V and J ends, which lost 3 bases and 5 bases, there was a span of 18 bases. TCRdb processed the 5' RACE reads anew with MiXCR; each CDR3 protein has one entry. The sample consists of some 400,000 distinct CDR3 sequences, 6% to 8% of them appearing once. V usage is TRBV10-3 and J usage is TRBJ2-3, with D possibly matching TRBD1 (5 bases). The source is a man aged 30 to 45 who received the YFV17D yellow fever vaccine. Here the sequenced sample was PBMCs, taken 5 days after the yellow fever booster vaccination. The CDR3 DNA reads TGTGCCATCAGTGAAAGAGGTCCAGGGTCTGGAGATACGCAGTATTTT. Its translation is CAISERGPGSGDTQYF.